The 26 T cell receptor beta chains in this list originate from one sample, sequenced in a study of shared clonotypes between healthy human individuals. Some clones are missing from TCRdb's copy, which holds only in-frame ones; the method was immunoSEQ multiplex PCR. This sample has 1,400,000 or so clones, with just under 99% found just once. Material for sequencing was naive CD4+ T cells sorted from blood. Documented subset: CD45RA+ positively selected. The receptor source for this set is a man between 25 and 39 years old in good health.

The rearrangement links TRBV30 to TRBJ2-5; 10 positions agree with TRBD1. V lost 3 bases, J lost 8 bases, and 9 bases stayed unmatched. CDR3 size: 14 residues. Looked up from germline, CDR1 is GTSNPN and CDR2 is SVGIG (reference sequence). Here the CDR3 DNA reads TGTGCCTGGAGCACCCGGGACAGGGGTGTTACCCAGTACTTC. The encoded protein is CAWSTRDRGVTQYF.

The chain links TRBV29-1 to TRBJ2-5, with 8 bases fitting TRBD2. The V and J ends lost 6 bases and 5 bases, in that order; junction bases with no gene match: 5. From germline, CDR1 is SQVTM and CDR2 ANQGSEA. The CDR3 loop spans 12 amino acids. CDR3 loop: CSVGTSGETQYF. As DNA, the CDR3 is TGCAGCGTCGGGACTAGTGGGGAGACCCAGTACTTC.

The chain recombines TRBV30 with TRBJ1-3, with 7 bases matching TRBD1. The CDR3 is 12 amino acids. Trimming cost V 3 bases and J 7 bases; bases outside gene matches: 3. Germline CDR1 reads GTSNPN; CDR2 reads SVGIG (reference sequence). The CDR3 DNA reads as TGTGCCTGGAGGACAGGGTGGAACACCATATATTTT. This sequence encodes CAWRTGWNTIYF.

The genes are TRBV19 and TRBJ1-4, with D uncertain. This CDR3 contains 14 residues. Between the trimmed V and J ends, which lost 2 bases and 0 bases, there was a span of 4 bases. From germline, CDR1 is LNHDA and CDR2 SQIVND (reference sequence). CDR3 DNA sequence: TGTGCCAGTAGTATACAGCCAACTAATGAAAAACTGTTTTTT. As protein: CASSIQPTNEKLFF.

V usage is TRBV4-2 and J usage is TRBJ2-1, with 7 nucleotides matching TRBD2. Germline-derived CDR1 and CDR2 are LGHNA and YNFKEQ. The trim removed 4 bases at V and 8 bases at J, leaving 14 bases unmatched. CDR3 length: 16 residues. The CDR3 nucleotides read TGTGCCAGCAGCCTAGAACCGGGAGGATTTGTGTATGAGCAGTTCTTC. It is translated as CASSLEPGGFVYEQFF.

The CDR3 nucleotides read TGTGCCAGCAGTGATCAGATTACAGATACGCAGTATTTT. Protein sequence: CASSDQITDTQYF. The gene calls are TRBV2 and TRBJ2-3; D call uncertain. The CDR3 has 13 residues. Germline CDR1 is SNHLY and CDR2 is FYNNEI. With 3 bases removed from V and 3 bases from J, the gap between germline ends came to 7 bases.

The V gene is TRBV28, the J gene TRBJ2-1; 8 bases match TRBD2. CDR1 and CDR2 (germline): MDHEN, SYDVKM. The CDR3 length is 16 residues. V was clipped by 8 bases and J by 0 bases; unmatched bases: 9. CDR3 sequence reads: CASQDELAASYNEQFF. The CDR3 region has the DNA TGTGCCAGCCAAGACGAACTAGCGGCCTCCTACAATGAGCAGTTCTTC.

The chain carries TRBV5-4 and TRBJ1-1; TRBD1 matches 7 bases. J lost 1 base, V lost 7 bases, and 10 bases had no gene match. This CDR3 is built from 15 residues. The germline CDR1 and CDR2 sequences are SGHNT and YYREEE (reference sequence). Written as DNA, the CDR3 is TGTGCCAGCGTACAGCGACAGGGTCGGAACACTGAAGCTTTCTTT. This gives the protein CASVQRQGRNTEAFF.

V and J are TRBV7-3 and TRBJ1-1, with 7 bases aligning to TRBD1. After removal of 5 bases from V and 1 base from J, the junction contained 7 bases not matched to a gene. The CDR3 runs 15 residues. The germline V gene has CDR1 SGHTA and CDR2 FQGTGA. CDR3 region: CASSRTGVGNTEAFF. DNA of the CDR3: TGTGCCAGCAGCCGAACAGGGGTTGGGAACACTGAAGCTTTCTTT. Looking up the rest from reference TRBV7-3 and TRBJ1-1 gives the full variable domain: GAGVSQTPSNKVTEKGKYVELRCDPISGHTALYWYRQSLGQGPEFLIYFQGTGAADDSGLPNDRFFAVRPEGSVSTLKIQRTERGDSAVYLCASSRTGVGNTEAFFGQGTRLTVV.

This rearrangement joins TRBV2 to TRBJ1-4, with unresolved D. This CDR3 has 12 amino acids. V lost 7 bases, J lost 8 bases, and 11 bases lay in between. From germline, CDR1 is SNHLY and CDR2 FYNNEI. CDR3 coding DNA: TGTGCCAGCAATGGATACATCGAAAAACTGTTTTTT. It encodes CASNGYIEKLFF.

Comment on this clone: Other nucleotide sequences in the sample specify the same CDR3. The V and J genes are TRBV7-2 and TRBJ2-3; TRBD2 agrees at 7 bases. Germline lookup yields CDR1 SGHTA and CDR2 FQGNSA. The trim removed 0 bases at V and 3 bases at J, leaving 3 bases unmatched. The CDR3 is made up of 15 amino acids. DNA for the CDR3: TGTGCCAGCAGCTTAGCGGGAGGGCCGACAGATACGCAGTATTTT. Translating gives CASSLAGGPTDTQYF.

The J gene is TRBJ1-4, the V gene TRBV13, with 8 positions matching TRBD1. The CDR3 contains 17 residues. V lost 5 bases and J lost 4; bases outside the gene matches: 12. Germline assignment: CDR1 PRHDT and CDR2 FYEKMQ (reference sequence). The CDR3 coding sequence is TGTGCCAGCAGCCTAAAGCAGGGACAGGCGAGTAATGAAAAACTGTTTTTT. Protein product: CASSLKQGQASNEKLFF.

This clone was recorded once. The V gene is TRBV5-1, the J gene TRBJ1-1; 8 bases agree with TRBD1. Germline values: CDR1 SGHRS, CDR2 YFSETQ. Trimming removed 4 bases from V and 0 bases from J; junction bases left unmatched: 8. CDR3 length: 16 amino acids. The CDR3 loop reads CASSLGTGKMNTEAFF. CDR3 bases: TGCGCCAGCAGCCTGGGGACAGGAAAAATGAACACTGAAGCTTTCTTT.

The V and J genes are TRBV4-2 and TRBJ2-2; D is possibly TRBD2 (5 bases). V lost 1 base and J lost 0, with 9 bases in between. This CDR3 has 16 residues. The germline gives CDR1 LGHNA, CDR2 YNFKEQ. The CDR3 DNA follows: TGTGCCAGCAGCCAAGGGACTGACGCGAACACCGGGGAGCTGTTTTTT. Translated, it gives CASSQGTDANTGELFF.

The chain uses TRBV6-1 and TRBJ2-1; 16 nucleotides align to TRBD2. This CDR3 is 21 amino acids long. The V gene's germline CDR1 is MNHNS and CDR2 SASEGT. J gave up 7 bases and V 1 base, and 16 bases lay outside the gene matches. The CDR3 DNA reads TGTGCCAGCAGTGAAGACTTGACAGGGGGACTAGCGGGAGGGCGTAGGAATGAGCAGTTCTTC. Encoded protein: CASSEDLTGGLAGGRRNEQFF.

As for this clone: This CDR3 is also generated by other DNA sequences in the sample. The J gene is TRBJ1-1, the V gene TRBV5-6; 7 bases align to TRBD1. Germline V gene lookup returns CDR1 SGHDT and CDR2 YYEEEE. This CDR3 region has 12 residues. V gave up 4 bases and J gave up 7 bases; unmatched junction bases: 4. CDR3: CASSLRQGEAFF. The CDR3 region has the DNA TGTGCCAGCAGCCTAAGACAGGGTGAAGCTTTCTTT.

In DNA form, the CDR3 reads TGTGCCAGCAGCGTAGACCCAGGGGGCGTCGGCTATGGCTACACCTTC. It yields the protein CASSVDPGGVGYGYTF. The chain is built from TRBV9 and TRBJ1-2; 8 nucleotides agree with TRBD1. V shed 0 bases, J shed 4 bases, and the junction held 8 bases outside the gene matches. Germline V lookup: CDR1 SGDLS, CDR2 YYNGEE. The CDR3 is 16 amino acids.

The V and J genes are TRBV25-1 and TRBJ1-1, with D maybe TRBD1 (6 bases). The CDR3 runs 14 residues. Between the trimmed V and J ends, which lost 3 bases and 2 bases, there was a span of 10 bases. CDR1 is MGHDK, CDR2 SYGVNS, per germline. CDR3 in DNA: TGTGCCAGCAGTGAGACGGACAGAAACACTGAAGCTTTCTTT. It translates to CASSETDRNTEAFF. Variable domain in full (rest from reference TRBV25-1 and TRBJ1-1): EADIYQTPRYLVIGTGKKITLECSQTMGHDKMYWYQQDPGMELHLIHYSYGVNSTEKGDLSSESTVSRIRTEHFPLTLESARPSHTSQYLCASSETDRNTEAFFGQGTRLTVV.

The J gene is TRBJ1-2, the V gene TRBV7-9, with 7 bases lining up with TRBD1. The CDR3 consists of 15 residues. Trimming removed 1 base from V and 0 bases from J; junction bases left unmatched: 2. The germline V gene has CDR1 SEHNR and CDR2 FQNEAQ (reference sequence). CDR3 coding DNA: TGTGCCAGCAGCTTAGAACAGGGGACTAACTATGGCTACACCTTC. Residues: CASSLEQGTNYGYTF. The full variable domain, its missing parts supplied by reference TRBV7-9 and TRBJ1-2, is DTGVSQNPRHKITKRGQNVTFRCDPISEHNRLYWYRQTLGQGPEFLTYFQNEAQLEKSRLLSDRFSAERPKGSFSTLEIQRTEQGDSAMYLCASSLEQGTNYGYTFGSGTRLTVV.

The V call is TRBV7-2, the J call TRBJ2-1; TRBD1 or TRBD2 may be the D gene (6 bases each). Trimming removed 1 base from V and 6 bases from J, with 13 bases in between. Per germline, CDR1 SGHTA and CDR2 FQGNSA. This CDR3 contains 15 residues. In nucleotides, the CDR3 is TGTGCCAGCAGCTTAGAGGGGGACTGGTTCAATGAGCAGTTCTTC. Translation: CASSLEGDWFNEQFF. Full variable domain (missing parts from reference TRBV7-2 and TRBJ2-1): GAGVSQSPSNKVTEKGKDVELRCDPISGHTALYWYRQSLGQGLEFLIYFQGNSAPDKSGLPSDRFSAERTGGSVSTLTIQRTQQEDSAVYLCASSLEGDWFNEQFFGPGTRLTVL.

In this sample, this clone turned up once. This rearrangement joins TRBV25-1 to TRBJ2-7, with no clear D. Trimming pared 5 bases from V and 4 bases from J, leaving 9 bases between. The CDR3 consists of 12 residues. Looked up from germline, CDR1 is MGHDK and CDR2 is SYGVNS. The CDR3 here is CASSNLLYEQYF. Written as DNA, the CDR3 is TGTGCCAGCAGTAATCTTCTATACGAGCAGTACTTC.

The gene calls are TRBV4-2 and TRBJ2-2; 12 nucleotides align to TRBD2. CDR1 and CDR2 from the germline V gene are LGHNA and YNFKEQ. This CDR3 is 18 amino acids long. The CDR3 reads CATSSRLAGGKGTGELFF. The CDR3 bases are TGTGCGACCTCTAGTAGGCTAGCGGGAGGGAAGGGAACCGGGGAGCTGTTTTTT.

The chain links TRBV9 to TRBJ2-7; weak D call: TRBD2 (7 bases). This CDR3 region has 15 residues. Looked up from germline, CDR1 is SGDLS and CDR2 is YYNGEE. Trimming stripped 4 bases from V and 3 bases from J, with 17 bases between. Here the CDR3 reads CASSFRGTNLYEQYF. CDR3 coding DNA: TGTGCCAGCAGCTTTAGGGGGACTAACCTCTACGAGCAGTACTTC.

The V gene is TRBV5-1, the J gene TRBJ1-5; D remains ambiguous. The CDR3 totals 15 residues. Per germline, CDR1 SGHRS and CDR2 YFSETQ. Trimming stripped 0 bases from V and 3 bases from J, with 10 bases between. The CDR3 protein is CASSLVSGTNQPQHF. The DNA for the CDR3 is TGCGCCAGCAGCTTGGTCTCAGGTACCAATCAGCCCCAGCATTTT. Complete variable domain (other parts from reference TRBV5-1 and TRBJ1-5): KAGVTQTPRYLIKTRGQQVTLSCSPISGHRSVSWYQQTPGQGLQFLFEYFSETQRNKGNFPGRFSGRQFSNSRSEMNVSTLELGDSALYLCASSLVSGTNQPQHFGDGTRLSIL.

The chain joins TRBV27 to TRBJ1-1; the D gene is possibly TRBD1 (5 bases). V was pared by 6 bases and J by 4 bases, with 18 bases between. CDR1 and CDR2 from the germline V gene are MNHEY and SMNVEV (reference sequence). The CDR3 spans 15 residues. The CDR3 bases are TGTGCCAGCAGCCCCAACTTGGGGGTGTCCACTGAAGCTTTCTTT. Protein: CASSPNLGVSTEAFF.

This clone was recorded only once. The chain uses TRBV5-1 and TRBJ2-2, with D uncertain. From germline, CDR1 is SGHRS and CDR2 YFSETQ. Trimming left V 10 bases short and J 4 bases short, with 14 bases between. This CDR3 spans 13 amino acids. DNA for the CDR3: TGCGCCTCCTCTCCCACCTTCACCGGGGAGCTGTTTTTT. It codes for CASSPTFTGELFF.